Listed below are T cell receptor beta chains from one sample, sequenced in a study of glioma-infiltrating T cells after dendritic cell vaccination. Libraries were prepared by immunoSEQ multiplex PCR; TCRdb keeps only in-frame clonotypes and omits some of them. The repertoire holds 85,000 to 100,000 clones, with over 75% as singletons. Specimen: blood, collected after dendritic cell vaccination. These TCRs come from a human donor with glioblastoma. The CDR3 runs from the conserved cysteine through the conserved F or W. A D gene is named only where the DNA matches it firmly. The size entry is marked missing in some rows and otherwise reads once, few, many or a size class.

>TRBJ1-1|NA|TRBV5-4|NA
CASSLFPGANTEAFF
TGTGCCAGCAGCTTGTTTCCAGGGGCGAACACTGAAGCTTTCTTT
>TRBJ2-5|TRBD1|TRBV5-1|NA
CASSLTGQQETQYF
TGCGCCAGCAGCTTGACGGGACAGCAAGAGACCCAGTACTTC
>TRBJ1-1|TRBD1|TRBV5-1|NA
CASSVTGGENTEAFF
TGCGCCAGCAGCGTGACAGGGGGAGAGAACACTGAAGCTTTCTTT
>TRBJ2-1|TRBD2|TRBV5-1|NA
CASNQIAGGNNEQFF
TGCGCCAGCAACCAGATAGCGGGAGGAAACAATGAGCAGTTCTTC
>TRBJ1-1|NA|TRBV11-1|few
CASSLGTVGNTEAFF
TGTGCCAGCAGCTTAGGGACAGTGGGGAACACTGAAGCTTTCTTT
>TRBJ2-1|TRBD1|TRBV5-1|NA
CASSDRDRVRNEQFF
TGCGCCAGCAGCGACCGGGACAGGGTAAGGAATGAGCAGTTCTTC
>TRBJ1-1|TRBD1|TRBV9|NA
CASSVAGTGGSDEAFF
TGTGCCAGCAGCGTAGCAGGGACAGGGGGCTCGGATGAAGCTTTCTTT
>TRBJ1-1|NA|TRBV7-2|NA
CASSLGAASEAFF
TGTGCCAGCAGCTTAGGGGCAGCCTCTGAAGCTTTCTTT
>TRBJ2-7|NA|TRBV6-5|NA
CASSYSGVGAYEQYF
TGTGCCAGCAGTTACTCCGGGGTTGGAGCCTACGAGCAGTACTTC
>TRBJ1-1|TRBD1|TRBV19|NA
CASSIARGGGRTEAFF
TGTGCCAGTAGTATAGCTAGAGGGGGCGGAAGAACTGAAGCTTTCTTT
>TRBJ2-6|NA|TRBV25-1|NA
CASNTPILRGSGANVLTF
TGTGCCAGCAATACCCCCATCCTAAGAGGGTCTGGGGCCAACGTCCTGACTTTC
>TRBJ1-1|NA|TRBV18|NA
CASSPEGGIDLFF
TGTGCCAGCTCACCAGAGGGTGGGATAGATCTGTTCTTT
>TRBJ1-5|TRBD1|TRBV5-1|NA
CANSATGNNQPQHF
TGCGCCAACAGCGCGACAGGGAACAATCAGCCCCAGCATTTT
>TRBJ2-7|TRBD1|TRBV27|NA
CASRRGQGQFYEQYF
TGTGCCAGCAGGAGAGGACAGGGCCAATTCTACGAGCAGTACTTC
>TRBJ1-5|NA|TRBV9|NA
CASSVGGSQPQHF
TGTGCCAGCAGCGTAGGGGGCTCTCAGCCCCAGCATTTT
>TRBJ1-1|TRBD1|TRBV27|NA
CASSLNRGPGEAFF
TGTGCCAGCAGTTTGAACAGGGGGCCGGGTGAAGCTTTCTTT
>TRBJ2-3|NA|TRBV11-2|NA
CASSLQGYTDTQYF
TGTGCCAGCAGCTTGCAGGGGTACACAGATACGCAGTATTTT
>TRBJ2-5|TRBD1|TRBV5-6|once
CASSRRAGGWRETQYF
TGTGCCAGCAGCCGGAGGGCAGGGGGCTGGAGAGAGACCCAGTACTTC
>TRBJ1-2|TRBD1|TRBV6-1|NA
CASSVRTGYGYTF
TGTGCCAGCAGTGTGAGGACAGGCTATGGCTACACCTTC
>TRBJ1-6|NA|TRBV6-5|NA
CASSYSRGSSNSPLHF
TGTGCCAGCAGTTACAGTAGGGGATCGAGTAATTCACCCCTCCACTTT
>TRBJ1-4|NA|TRBV18|once
CASSRDIGNEKLFF
TGTGCCAGCTCACGGGACATAGGGAACGAAAAACTGTTTTTT
>TRBJ2-1|TRBD2|TRBV2|NA
CASSTTQAGAFHNEQFF
TGTGCCAGCAGTACTACACAAGCGGGGGCTTTCCACAATGAGCAGTTCTTC
>TRBJ2-1|NA|TRBV12-5|NA
CASGSQVNEQFF
TGTGCTAGTGGTTCTCAGGTAAATGAGCAGTTCTTC
>TRBJ1-3|NA|TRBV14|NA
CASSQGGRNTIYF
TGTGCCAGCAGCCAGGGGGGACGGAACACCATATATTTT
>TRBJ1-2|NA|TRBV9|NA
CASSVATGNGYTF
TGTGCCAGCAGCGTAGCTACGGGGAATGGCTACACCTTC
>TRBJ2-2|TRBD2|TRBV7-9|NA
CASSLPAGLAGDVTGELFF
TGTGCCAGCAGCTTACCAGCCGGACTAGCGGGTGACGTCACCGGGGAGCTGTTTTTT
>TRBJ2-2|NA|TRBV6-4|NA
CASSDNSGGTGELFF
TGTGCCAGCAGTGACAACTCCGGGGGCACCGGGGAGCTGTTTTTT
>TRBJ2-2|TRBD1|TRBV7-2|NA
CASSLAPTGVRGELFF
TGTGCCAGCAGCTTAGCGCCGACAGGGGTACGCGGGGAGCTGTTTTTT
>TRBJ1-1|NA|TRBV7-9|NA
CASSLGVSGAGAVTEAFF
TGTGCCAGCAGCTTAGGGGTTTCTGGAGCAGGGGCAGTGACTGAAGCTTTCTTT